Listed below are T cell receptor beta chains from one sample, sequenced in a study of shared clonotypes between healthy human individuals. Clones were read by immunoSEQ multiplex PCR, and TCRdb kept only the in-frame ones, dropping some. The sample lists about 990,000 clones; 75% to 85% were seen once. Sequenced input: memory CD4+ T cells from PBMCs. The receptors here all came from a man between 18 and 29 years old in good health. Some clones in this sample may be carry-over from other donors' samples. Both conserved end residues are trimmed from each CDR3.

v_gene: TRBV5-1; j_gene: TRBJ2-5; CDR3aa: ASSFFGSEETQY
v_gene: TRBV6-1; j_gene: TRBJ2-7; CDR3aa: ASSADRGVEQY
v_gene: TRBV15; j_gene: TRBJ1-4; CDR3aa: ATSRTATNEKLF
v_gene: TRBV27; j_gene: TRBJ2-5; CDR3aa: ASSPGSVPRAQY
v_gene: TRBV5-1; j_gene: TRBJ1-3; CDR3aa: ASNSGKGNTIY
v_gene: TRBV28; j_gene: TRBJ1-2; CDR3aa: ASSTGQAALSRGYT
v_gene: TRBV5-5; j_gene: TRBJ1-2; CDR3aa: ASSLAGDVGYT
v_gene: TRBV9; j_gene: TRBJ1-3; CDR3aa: ASSVVGGVGNTIY
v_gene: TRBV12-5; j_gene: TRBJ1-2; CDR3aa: ASGLVRWTEPNYGYT
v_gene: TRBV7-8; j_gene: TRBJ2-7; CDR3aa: ASSQSTGVSYEQY
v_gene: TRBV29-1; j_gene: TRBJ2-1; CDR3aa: SVGRSTGNEQF
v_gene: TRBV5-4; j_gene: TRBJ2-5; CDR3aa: ASSLSGGETQY
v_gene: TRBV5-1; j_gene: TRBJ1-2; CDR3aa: ASSPRGYNYGYT
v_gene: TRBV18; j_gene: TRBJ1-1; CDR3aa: ASSSDPNTRAF
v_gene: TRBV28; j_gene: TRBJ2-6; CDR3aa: ASSLSRPRGANVLT
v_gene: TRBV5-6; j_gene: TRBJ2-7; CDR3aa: ASRKQGSTYEQY
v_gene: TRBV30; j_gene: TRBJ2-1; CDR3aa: AWSRYPDNEQF
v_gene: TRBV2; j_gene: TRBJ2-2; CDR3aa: ASSPGTGATGELF
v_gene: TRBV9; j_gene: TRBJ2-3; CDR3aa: ASSAEGTDTQY
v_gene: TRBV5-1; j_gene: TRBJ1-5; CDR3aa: ASSLGTPGNQPQH
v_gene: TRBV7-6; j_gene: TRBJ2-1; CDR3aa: ASSSSIAGAGNEQF
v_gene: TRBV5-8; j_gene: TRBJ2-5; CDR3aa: ASSLGVGGPSEETQY